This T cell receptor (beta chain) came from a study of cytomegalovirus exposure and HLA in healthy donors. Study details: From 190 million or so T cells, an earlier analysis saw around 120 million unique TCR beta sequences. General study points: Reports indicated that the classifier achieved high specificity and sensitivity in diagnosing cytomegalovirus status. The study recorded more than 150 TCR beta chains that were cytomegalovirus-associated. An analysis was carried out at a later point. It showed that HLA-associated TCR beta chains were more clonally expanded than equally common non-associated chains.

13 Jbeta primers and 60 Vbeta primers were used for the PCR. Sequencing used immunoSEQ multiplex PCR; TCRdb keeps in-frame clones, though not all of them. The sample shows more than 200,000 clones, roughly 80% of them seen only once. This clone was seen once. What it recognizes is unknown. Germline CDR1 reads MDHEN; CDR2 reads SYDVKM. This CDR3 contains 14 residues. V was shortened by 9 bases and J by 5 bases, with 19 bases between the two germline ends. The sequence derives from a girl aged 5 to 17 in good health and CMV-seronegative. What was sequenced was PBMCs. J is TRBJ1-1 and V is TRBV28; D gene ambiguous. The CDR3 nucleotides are TGTGCCAGTACCCCCGAAGGCTTGAGGACTGAAGCTTTCTTT. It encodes CASTPEGLRTEAFF.